The source of this TCR beta chain is a study of blood T cell repertoires in COVID-19. Study-level background: PBMCs, B-cell-depleted T cells, or T cells were the source of the cDNA or gDNA that made up the material.

The CDR3 spans 18 residues. V was trimmed by 6 bases and J by 7 bases, leaving 31 bases between them. Germline V gene sequence: CDR1 SGHNT, CDR2 YENEEA. Original analysis: Amplification of reference gene primers was used by the study to estimate nucleated cell counts. Sequencing used immunoSEQ multiplex PCR; TCRdb keeps in-frame clones, though not all of them. Clonal size and the V and J genes are those of that table, whereas D and trimming came from the DNA. The sample lists approximately 110,000 clones, 85% occurring once. This TCR was recovered from a human donor in a cohort sampled during active COVID-19. Sequencing input: peripheral blood. The rearrangement joins TRBV11-3 to TRBJ2-7; D call uncertain. CDR3 nucleotides: TGTGCCAGCAGGTGGTTGGTGCTATCAGGATACTGGTCTTGGGAGCAGTACTTC. This translates into CASRWLVLSGYWSWEQYF.